The 21 T cell receptor beta chains below come from one sample, sequenced in a study of T cell repertoires in cytomegalovirus infection. One entry per CDR3 protein, called by TCRdb with MiXCR from the reads. The sample has about 190,000 distinct CDR3 sequences; roughly 28% are singletons. Material for sequencing was PBMCs. The source of these receptors is a human donor in good health (CMV status not recorded). Some clones in this sample may be carry-over from other donors' samples.

There are many counts of this clonotype. As DNA, the CDR3 is TGTGCCAGCAGCCCCGTGCCGGGAGGGAACACTGAAGCTTTCTTT. This encodes CASSPVPGGNTEAFF. J is TRBJ1-1 and V is TRBV7-2; no clear D gene. Per germline, CDR1 SGHTA and CDR2 FQGNSA. V dropped 5 bases and J dropped 1 base, with 14 bases sitting between them. There are 15 residues in the CDR3.

This clonotype was observed at least ten times. The genes are TRBV7-2 and TRBJ2-5, with D perhaps given as TRBD1 or TRBD2 (5 bases each). There are 14 residues in the CDR3. CDR1 is SGHTA and CDR2 is FQGNSA in the germline V gene. Trimming took off 5 bases at V and 5 bases at J, with 15 bases between the two ends. CDR3 DNA: TGTGCCAGCAGCGCACCCGGGACCACCGAGACCCAGTACTTC. Protein: CASSAPGTTETQYF.

This chain joins TRBV5-5 and TRBJ2-5, with TRBD2 matching 8 bases. Trimming at V came to 1 base and at J to 7 bases, leaving 9 bases not matched to a gene. The CDR3 consists of 15 residues. Germline assignment: CDR1 SGHKS and CDR2 YYEKEE (reference sequence). In DNA form, the CDR3 reads TGTGCCAGCAGCTTGAGTAACGGGGGGGACCGGACCCAGTACTTC. It codes for CASSLSNGGDRTQYF.

The chain uses TRBV27 and TRBJ1-2; weak D call: TRBD1 (5 bases). Germline assignment: CDR1 MNHEY and CDR2 SMNVEV (reference sequence). The CDR3 runs to 13 residues. Trimming stripped 10 bases from V and 7 bases from J, with 19 bases between. The CDR3 region has the DNA TGTGCCACCAAAAGAGCAGGGCAGGGTGGCTACACCTTC. It yields the protein CATKRAGQGGYTF.

The chain combines TRBV23-1 with TRBJ1-6; 7 bases map to TRBD1. TRBV23-1 belongs to the ORF category, with a function that is uncertain. J lost 5 bases, V lost 4 bases, and 8 bases had no gene match. This CDR3 contains 16 residues. The DNA for the CDR3 is TGCGCCAGCAGTCTTCTATCCAGGGGGAATAATTCACCCCTCCACTTT. It is translated as CASSLLSRGNNSPLHF.

The V call is TRBV14, the J call TRBJ1-1; tentatively, D is TRBD1 (5 bases). The V gene lost 4 bases and the J gene lost 1 base, with 16 bases spanning the gap. The germline gives CDR1 SGHDN, CDR2 FVKESK. This CDR3 has 16 residues. CDR3 coding DNA: TGTGCCAGCAGCCCCCCCGGACTGGGGCCGAACACTGAAGCTTTCTTT. As protein: CASSPPGLGPNTEAFF.

The chain joins TRBV19 to TRBJ1-2, with 11 positions matching TRBD1. The CDR3 spans 15 residues. The V gene's germline CDR1 is LNHDA and CDR2 SQIVND (reference sequence). Trimming took 3 bases from V and 5 from J; bases not matched to a gene: 5. Here the CDR3 DNA reads TGTGCCAGTAGTATGGGGGGACAGGGGGATTATGGCTACACCTTC. Translation gives CASSMGGQGDYGYTF.

The chain uses TRBV29-1 and TRBJ2-1; TRBD1 agrees at 7 bases. CDR3 length: 14 amino acids. The germline gives CDR1 SQVTM, CDR2 ANQGSEA. V shed 4 bases and J 2 bases; nucleotides not matched to a gene: 5. CDR3 DNA: TGCAGCGTTGGACAGGGCGAAACCTACAATGAGCAGTTCTTC. Its translation is CSVGQGETYNEQFF.

This clonotype was detected many times. The chain recombines TRBV4-3 with TRBJ1-1; a possible D gene is TRBD1 (5 bases). This CDR3 is built from 15 residues. Germline values: CDR1 LGHNA, CDR2 YSLEER. V was shortened by 3 bases and J by 6 bases, with 17 bases between the two germline ends. The CDR3: CASSQDPDSPPEAFF. The CDR3 bases are TGCGCCAGCAGCCAGGACCCTGACAGTCCCCCTGAAGCTTTCTTT.

The CDR3 sequence: CASSFGGADEAFF. The CDR3 DNA sequence: TGTGCCAGCAGTTTTGGGGGGGCGGATGAAGCTTTCTTT. This chain uses TRBV12-3 or TRBV12-4 with TRBJ1-1; maybe TRBD1 (6 bases). This CDR3 contains 13 residues. The V gene lost 3 bases and the J gene lost 7 bases, with 12 bases spanning the gap.

This clonotype has just a few counts. V gene TRBV4-3 combines with J gene TRBJ2-3; D is ambiguous. The CDR3 totals 17 residues. Trimming took 0 bases from V and 10 from J, leaving 23 bases between them. Germline V gene data show CDR1 as LGHNA and CDR2 as YSLEER. The CDR3 sequence: CASSQESFQVSTFAQYF. The CDR3 DNA is TGCGCCAGCAGCCAAGAATCCTTCCAGGTATCCACTTTTGCGCAGTATTTT.

This clonotype was picked up a small number of times. This chain links TRBV7-8 with TRBJ1-2; D perhaps matches TRBD1 (6 bases). The germline V gene has CDR1 SGHVS and CDR2 FQNEAQ. This CDR3 is built from 14 residues. V lost 7 bases, J lost 4 bases, and 16 bases lay in between. This CDR3 is CASTHYGQSYGYTF. The CDR3 nucleotides read TGTGCCAGCACCCACTACGGACAGAGCTATGGCTACACCTTC.

The sample holds a few counts of this clonotype. V is TRBV10-3 and J is TRBJ1-1; the D gene is possibly TRBD1 (6 bases). The CDR3 has 15 amino acids. Trimming shortened V by 6 bases and J by 2 bases, and 16 bases separated the two germline ends. Germline V CDR1 and CDR2: ENHRY, SYGVKD. The CDR3 DNA reads as TGTGCCATCAGACTATCTCAGGGGCGTAACACTGAAGCTTTCTTT. Encoded protein: CAIRLSQGRNTEAFF.

This clonotype occurred a few times. This chain uses TRBV4-3 with TRBJ1-2; D may be TRBD1 (6 bases). Germline V gene data show CDR1 as LGHNA and CDR2 as YSLEER. The CDR3 consists of 15 residues. V lost 4 bases and J lost 3, with 15 bases in between. The CDR3 nucleotides are TGCGCCAGCAGCCCTCATGGGGGCGAGGACTATGGCTACACCTTC. Protein: CASSPHGGEDYGYTF.

In its sample, this clonotype was seen a few times. The CDR3 bases are TGTGCCAGCAGTTTGGGACAGGGGACTAATGAAAAACTGTTTTTT. Translated, it gives CASSLGQGTNEKLFF. The rearrangement uses TRBV12-3 or TRBV12-4 and TRBJ1-4, with 10 positions matching TRBD1. J lost 2 bases, V lost 3 bases, and 0 bases had no gene match. The CDR3 spans 15 residues.

The V gene is TRBV6-1, the J gene TRBJ2-2; 9 positions agree with TRBD1. This CDR3 spans 17 amino acids. V shed 0 bases, J shed 3 bases, and the junction held 5 bases outside the gene matches. Germline V gene sequence: CDR1 MNHNS, CDR2 SASEGT. The CDR3 nucleotides are TGTGCCAGCAGTGAAGCGATACAGGGGGCTGACACCGGGGAGCTGTTTTTT. Protein product: CASSEAIQGADTGELFF.

This clonotype appeared a few times. The rearrangement joins TRBV6-2 or TRBV6-3 to TRBJ1-2, with D unclear. The V end lost 0 bases, the J end lost 7 bases, and 9 bases lay between the germline ends. Germline CDR1 is MNHEY and CDR2 is SVGEGT. The CDR3 extends over 13 amino acids. The CDR3: CASSYSLGSGYTF. The CDR3 DNA follows: TGTGCCAGCAGTTACTCCTTGGGTTCTGGCTACACCTTC.

This chain links TRBV7-3 with TRBJ2-1; D gene ambiguous. CDR3 length: 12 residues. Germline assignment: CDR1 SGHTA and CDR2 FQGTGA. The V end lost 4 bases, the J end lost 7 bases, and 8 bases lay between the germline ends. For the CDR3, the DNA is TGTGCCAGCAGCTACAAACCTAATGAGCAGTTCTTC. Amino acid sequence: CASSYKPNEQFF.

Points on this clonotype: One end of the junction is discordant with germline, which a read error may explain. V usage is TRBV11-3 and J usage is TRBJ1-1; D remains unclear. The CDR3 has 13 amino acids. The germline V gene has CDR1 SGHNT and CDR2 YENEEA. CDR3: CASNLNMNTEAFF. CDR3 bases: TGTGCCAGCAACTTAAATATGAACACTGAAGCTTTCTTT.

The table lists this clonotype with a few counts. The chain uses TRBV29-1 and TRBJ1-6; 8 nucleotides match TRBD1. J lost 10 bases, V lost 8 bases, and 19 bases had no gene match. CDR3 length equals 16 residues. Looked up from germline, CDR1 is SQVTM and CDR2 is ANQGSEA. As DNA, the CDR3 is TGCAGCCTTCCCGGGGGGGCCGGGACAGGAGGGTCACCCCTCCACTTT. It codes for CSLPGGAGTGGSPLHF.

The chain joins TRBV6-5 to TRBJ2-5, with D maybe TRBD2 (5 bases). The CDR3 runs 15 residues. Per the germline V gene, CDR1 is MNHEY and CDR2 is SVGAGI. V lost 0 bases and J lost 4, with 12 bases in between. CDR3 coding DNA: TGTGCCAGCAGTTACTCTCGGGATTTCAGAGAGACCCAGTACTTC. As protein: CASSYSRDFRETQYF.